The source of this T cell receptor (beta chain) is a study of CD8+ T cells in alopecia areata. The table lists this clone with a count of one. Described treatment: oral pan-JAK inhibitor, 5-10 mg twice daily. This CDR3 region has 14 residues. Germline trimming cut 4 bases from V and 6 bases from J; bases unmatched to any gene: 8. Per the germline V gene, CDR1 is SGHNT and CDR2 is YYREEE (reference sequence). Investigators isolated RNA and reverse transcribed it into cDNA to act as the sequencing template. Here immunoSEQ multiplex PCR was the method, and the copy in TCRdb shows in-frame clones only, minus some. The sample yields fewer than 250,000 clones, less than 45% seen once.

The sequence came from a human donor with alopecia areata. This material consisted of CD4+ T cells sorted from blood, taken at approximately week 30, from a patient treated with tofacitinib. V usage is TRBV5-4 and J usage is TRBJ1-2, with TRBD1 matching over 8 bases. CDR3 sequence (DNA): TGTGCCAGCAGCAACATGGGACAGGAGAATGGCTACACCTTC. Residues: CASSNMGQENGYTF.